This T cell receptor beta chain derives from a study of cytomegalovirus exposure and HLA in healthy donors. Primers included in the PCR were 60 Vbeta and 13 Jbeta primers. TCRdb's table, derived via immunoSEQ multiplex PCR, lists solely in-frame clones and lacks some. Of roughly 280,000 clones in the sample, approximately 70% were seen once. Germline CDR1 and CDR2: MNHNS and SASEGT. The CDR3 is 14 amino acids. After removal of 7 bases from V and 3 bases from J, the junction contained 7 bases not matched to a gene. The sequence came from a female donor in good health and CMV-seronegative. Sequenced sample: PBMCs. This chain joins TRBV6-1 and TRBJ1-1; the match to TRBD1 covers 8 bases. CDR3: CASTPGQDYTEAFF. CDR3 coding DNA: TGTGCCAGCACCCCGGGACAGGATTACACTGAAGCTTTCTTT.